The 13 T cell receptor beta chains in this list originate from one sample, sequenced in a study of shared clonotypes between healthy human individuals. Sequencing used immunoSEQ multiplex PCR; TCRdb keeps in-frame clones, though not all of them. The table includes over 2 million clones, 92% detected once. Source material: naive CD4+ T cells from PBMCs. Noted subset: CD45RA+ positively selected. The receptors stem from a man between 18 and 29 years old in good health. Some clones in this sample may be carry-over from other donors' samples.

The chain employs TRBV2 and TRBJ2-5, with D perhaps TRBD2 (6 bases). The germline V gene encodes CDR1 SNHLY and CDR2 FYNNEI. The V end was cut by 7 bases, the J end by 2 bases, with 11 bases between. CDR3 length equals 13 residues. CDR3 nucleotide sequence: TGTGCCAGCATACTAGCTGAACAAGAGACCCAGTACTTC. Translated: CASILAEQETQYF.

The V gene is TRBV6-5, the J gene TRBJ2-5, with D unresolved. Germline CDR1 is MNHEY and CDR2 is SVGAGI. V lost 2 bases and J 10 bases, leaving 8 bases between the germline ends. The CDR3 sequence is 11 residues long. CDR3 DNA sequence: TGTGCCAGCAGTTACGGGCATCACCAGTACTTC. Translated: CASSYGHHQYF.

This clone was seen only a few times. Within the sample, other DNA sequences also encode this same CDR3. The chain employs TRBV30 and TRBJ1-3; D is unclear. Germline CDR1 and CDR2: GTSNPN and SVGIG (reference sequence). The CDR3 length is 13 residues. V was shortened by 0 bases and J by 0 bases, with 3 bases between the two germline ends. The DNA of the CDR3 is TGTGCCTGGAGTGTGGTCTCTGGAAACACCATATATTTT. This translates into CAWSVVSGNTIYF.

V gene TRBV19 combines with J gene TRBJ2-1, with TRBD2 matching 7 bases. V dropped 7 bases and J dropped 10; count of bases not matched to a gene: 10. Looked up from germline, CDR1 is LNHDA and CDR2 is SQIVND (reference sequence). The CDR3 has 13 amino acids. The CDR3 coding sequence is TGTGCCAGTACCACGACTAGCTCTCGGGAGCAGTTCTTC. Translating gives CASTTTSSREQFF.

The chain has TRBV6-1 and TRBJ2-7; D may be TRBD2 (6 bases). Germline V gives CDR1 MNHNS, CDR2 SASEGT. CDR3 length: 13 residues. The germline V and J ends were trimmed by 5 bases and 6 bases, with 14 bases remaining between them. CDR3 nucleotide sequence: TGTGCCAGCAGTATGACGGGAGAGGTCGAGCAGTACTTC. It is translated as CASSMTGEVEQYF.

This chain joins TRBV7-2 and TRBJ2-3; D remains unclear. CDR1 SGHTA and CDR2 FQGNSA come from the germline V gene. The CDR3 covers 13 residues. V was shortened by 5 bases and J by 4 bases, with 10 bases between the two germline ends. CDR3 amino acids: CASSPFLADTQYF. CDR3 nucleotide sequence: TGTGCCAGCAGCCCCTTTTTGGCAGATACGCAGTATTTT.

This clone was detected only a few times. This rearrangement joins TRBV4-1 to TRBJ1-1; D call uncertain. Germline CDR1 MGHRA, CDR2 YSYEKL. This CDR3 has 15 residues. The V end was cut by 0 bases, the J end by 1 base, with 9 bases between. In DNA form, the CDR3 reads TGCGCCAGCAGCCAAGACGGCACCACGAACACTGAAGCTTTCTTT. Translating it yields CASSQDGTTNTEAFF.

V and J are TRBV28 and TRBJ2-1; 10 nucleotides match TRBD2. The germline V gene has CDR1 MDHEN and CDR2 SYDVKM. Trimming cost V 6 bases and J 9 bases; bases outside gene matches: 17. CDR3 length: 17 residues. The CDR3, as DNA: TGTGCCAGCAGCCCTTGGATTGCTAGCGGGAGTGTTAGTGAGCAGTTCTTC. This gives the protein CASSPWIASGSVSEQFF.

This chain connects TRBV5-5 to TRBJ1-5; tentative D call: TRBD1 (5 bases). CDR3 length: 16 residues. V was shortened by 2 bases and J by 5 bases, with 17 bases between the two germline ends. Germline-derived CDR1 and CDR2 are SGHKS and YYEKEE (reference sequence). The CDR3: CASSFREGTRDQPQHF. DNA of the CDR3: TGTGCCAGCAGCTTTAGAGAGGGAACCAGGGATCAGCCCCAGCATTTT. Based on the CDR3 plus reference TRBV5-5 and TRBJ1-5, the full variable domain is DAGVTQSPTHLIKTRGQQVTLRCSPISGHKSVSWYQQVLGQGPQFIFQYYEKEERGRGNFPDRFSARQFPNYSSELNVNALLLGDSALYLCASSFREGTRDQPQHFGDGTRLSIL.

V and J are TRBV5-1 and TRBJ1-4, with D perhaps TRBD1 (5 bases). The CDR3 loop spans 13 amino acids. With 4 bases removed from V and 10 bases from J, the gap between germline ends came to 14 bases. CDR1 SGHRS and CDR2 YFSETQ come from the germline V gene. The CDR3 DNA is TGCGCCAGCAGCCAGGACACGTCAGGAAAACTGTTTTTT. It codes for CASSQDTSGKLFF.

The chain carries TRBV4-2 and TRBJ2-3; 10 bases match TRBD2. Per the germline V gene, CDR1 is LGHNA and CDR2 is YNFKEQ. The CDR3 spans 18 residues. The V and J ends lost 0 bases and 2 bases, in that order; junction bases with no gene match: 8. The DNA of the CDR3 is TGTGCCAGCAGCCAAGAGCCTAGCGGGAGCCCCTTCACAGATACGCAGTATTTT. Its protein is CASSQEPSGSPFTDTQYF.

This rearrangement joins TRBV25-1 to TRBJ1-2; the match to TRBD1 covers 10 bases. CDR3 length: 16 residues. Germline CDR1 is MGHDK and CDR2 is SYGVNS. Trimming removed 1 base from V and 4 bases from J; junction bases left unmatched: 6. The CDR3 here is CASSEWGQGSPYGYTF. For the CDR3, the DNA is TGTGCCAGCAGTGAATGGGGACAGGGGTCCCCCTATGGCTACACCTTC.

V and J are TRBV27 and TRBJ2-1, with 7 bases identical to TRBD1. This CDR3 region has 17 residues. V dropped 5 bases and J dropped 0; count of bases not matched to a gene: 10. The V gene's germline CDR1 is MNHEY and CDR2 SMNVEV (reference sequence). The CDR3 DNA reads TGTGCCAGCAGTAGAAACAGGGGACCTAGCTCCTACAATGAGCAGTTCTTC. This encodes CASSRNRGPSSYNEQFF.